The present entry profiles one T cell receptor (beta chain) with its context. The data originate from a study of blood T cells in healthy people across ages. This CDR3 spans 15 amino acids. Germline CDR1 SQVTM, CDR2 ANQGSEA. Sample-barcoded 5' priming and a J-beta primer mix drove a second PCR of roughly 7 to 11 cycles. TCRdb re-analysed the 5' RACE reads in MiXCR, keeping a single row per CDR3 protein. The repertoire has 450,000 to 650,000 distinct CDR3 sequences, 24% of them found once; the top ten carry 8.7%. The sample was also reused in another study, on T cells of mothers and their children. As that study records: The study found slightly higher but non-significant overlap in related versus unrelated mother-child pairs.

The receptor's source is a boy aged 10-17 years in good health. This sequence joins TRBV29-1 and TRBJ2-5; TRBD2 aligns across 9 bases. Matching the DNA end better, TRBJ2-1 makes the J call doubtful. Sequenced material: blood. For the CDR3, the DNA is TGCAGCGTCGCCCCGGCTAGCGGGAAATACAATGAGCAGTTCTTC. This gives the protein CSVAPASGKYNEQFF.